This T cell receptor (beta chain) was obtained from a study of T-cell reconstitution after alpha-beta-depleted transplantation in children. Unique molecular identifiers were incorporated when the TCRbeta library was constructed. TCRdb re-called the PCR reads through MiXCR, storing one row per CDR3 protein. The sample has about 72,000 distinct CDR3 sequences, approximately 7.4% seen once. The germline V and J ends were trimmed by 6 bases and 4 bases, with 15 bases remaining between them. Germline loops: CDR1 SQVTM, CDR2 ANQGSEA. The CDR3 loop spans 13 amino acids. The source was PBMCs from the stem cell graft donor, collected from the stem cell graft. The TCR sequence derives from a human donor who donated a stem cell graft to a child with acute lymphoblastic leukemia. The chain has TRBV29-1 and TRBJ2-5, with D uncertain. The CDR3 DNA reads TGCAGCGTCCCGAAGGGAAGGGCAGAGACCCAGTACTTC. The encoded protein is CSVPKGRAETQYF.